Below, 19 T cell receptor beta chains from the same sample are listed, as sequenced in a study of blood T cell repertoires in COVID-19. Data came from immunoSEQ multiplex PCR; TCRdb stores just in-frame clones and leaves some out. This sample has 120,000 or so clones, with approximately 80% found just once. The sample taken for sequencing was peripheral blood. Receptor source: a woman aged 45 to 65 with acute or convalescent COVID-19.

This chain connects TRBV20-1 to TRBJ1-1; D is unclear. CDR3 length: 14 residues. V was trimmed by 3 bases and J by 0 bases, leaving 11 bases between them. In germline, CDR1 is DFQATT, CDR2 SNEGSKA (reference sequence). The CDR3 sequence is CSASGFTVNTEAFF. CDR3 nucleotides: TGCAGTGCTAGTGGATTTACGGTGAACACTGAAGCTTTCTTT.

CDR3 sequence: CASRDTSEAFF. Here the CDR3 DNA reads TGTGCCAGTCGGGACACCTCTGAAGCTTTCTTT. This chain uses TRBV3-1 (or the pseudogene TRBV3-2) with TRBJ1-1; a possible D gene is TRBD1 (6 bases). The germline CDR1 and CDR2 sequences are LGHDT and YNNKEL (reference sequence). V gave up 9 bases and J gave up 6 bases, with 11 bases separating them. CDR3 length: 11 residues.

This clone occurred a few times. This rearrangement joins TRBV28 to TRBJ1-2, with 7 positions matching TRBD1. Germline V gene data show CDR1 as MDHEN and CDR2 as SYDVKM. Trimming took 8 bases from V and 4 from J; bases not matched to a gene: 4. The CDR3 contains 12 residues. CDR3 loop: CASDRVGYGYTF. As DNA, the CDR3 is TGTGCCAGCGACAGGGTAGGCTATGGCTACACCTTC.

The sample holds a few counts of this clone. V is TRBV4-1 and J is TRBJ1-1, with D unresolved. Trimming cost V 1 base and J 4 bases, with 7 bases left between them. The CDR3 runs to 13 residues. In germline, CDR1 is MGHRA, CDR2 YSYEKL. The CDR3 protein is CASSQAVITEAFF. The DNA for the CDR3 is TGCGCCAGCAGCCAAGCGGTTATCACTGAAGCTTTCTTT.

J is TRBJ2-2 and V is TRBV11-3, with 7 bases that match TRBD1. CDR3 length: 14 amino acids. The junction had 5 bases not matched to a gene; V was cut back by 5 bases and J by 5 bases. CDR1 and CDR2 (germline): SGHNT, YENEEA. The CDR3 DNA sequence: TGTGCCAGCAGCGCCTCGGGACAGACCGGGGAGCTGTTTTTT. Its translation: CASSASGQTGELFF.

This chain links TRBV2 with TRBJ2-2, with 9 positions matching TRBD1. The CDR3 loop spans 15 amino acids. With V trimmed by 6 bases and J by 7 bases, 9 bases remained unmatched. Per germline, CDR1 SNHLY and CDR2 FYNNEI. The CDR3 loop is CASRPDRGPLGELFF. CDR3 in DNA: TGTGCCAGCAGACCGGACAGGGGCCCTCTCGGGGAGCTGTTTTTT.

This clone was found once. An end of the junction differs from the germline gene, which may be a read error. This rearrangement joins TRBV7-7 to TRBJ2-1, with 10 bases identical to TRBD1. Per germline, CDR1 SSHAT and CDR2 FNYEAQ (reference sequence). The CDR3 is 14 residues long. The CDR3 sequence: CASSLYRDRGEQFF. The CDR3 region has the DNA TGTGCTAGCAGCTTATACCGGGACAGGGGTGAGCAGTTCTTC. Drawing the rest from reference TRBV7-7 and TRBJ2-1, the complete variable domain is GAGVSQSPRYKVTKRGQDVTLRCDPISSHATLYWYQQALGQGPEFLTYFNYEAQPDKSGLPSDRFSAERPEGSISTLTIQRTEQRDSAMYRCASSLYRDRGEQFFGPGTRLTVL.

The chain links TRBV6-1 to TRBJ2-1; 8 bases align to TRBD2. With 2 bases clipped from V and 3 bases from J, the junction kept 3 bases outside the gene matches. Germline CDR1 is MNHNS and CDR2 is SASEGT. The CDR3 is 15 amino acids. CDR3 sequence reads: CASSELGTSYNEQFF. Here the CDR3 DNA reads TGTGCCAGCAGTGAATTGGGGACTAGCTACAATGAGCAGTTCTTC.

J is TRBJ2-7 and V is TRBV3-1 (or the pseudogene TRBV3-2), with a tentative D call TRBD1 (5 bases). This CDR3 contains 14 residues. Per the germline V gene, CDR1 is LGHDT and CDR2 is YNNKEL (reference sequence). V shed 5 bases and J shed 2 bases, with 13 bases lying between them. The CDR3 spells CASSYRTPAYEQYF. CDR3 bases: TGTGCCAGCAGCTATAGGACACCCGCCTACGAGCAGTACTTC.

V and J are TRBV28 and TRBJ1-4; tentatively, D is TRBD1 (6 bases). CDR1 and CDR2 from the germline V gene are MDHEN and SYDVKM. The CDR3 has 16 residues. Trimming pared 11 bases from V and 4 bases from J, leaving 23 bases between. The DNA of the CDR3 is TGTGCCGGCCCGGGCCCCCGGACAGAGAATAATGAAAAACTGTTTTTT. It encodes CAGPGPRTENNEKLFF. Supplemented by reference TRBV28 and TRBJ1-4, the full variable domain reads DVKVTQSSRYLVKRTGEKVFLECVQDMDHENMFWYRQDPGLGLRLIYFSYDVKMKEKGDIPEGYSVSREKKERFSLILESASTNQTSMYLCAGPGPRTENNEKLFFGSGTQLSVL.

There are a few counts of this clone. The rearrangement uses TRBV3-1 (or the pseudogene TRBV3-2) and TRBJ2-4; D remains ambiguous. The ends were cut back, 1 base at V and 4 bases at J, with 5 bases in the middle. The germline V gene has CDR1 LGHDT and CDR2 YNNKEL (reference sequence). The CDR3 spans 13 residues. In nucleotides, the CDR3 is TGTGCCAGCAGCCAAGGGCCGAAAAACATTCAGTACTTC. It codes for CASSQGPKNIQYF.

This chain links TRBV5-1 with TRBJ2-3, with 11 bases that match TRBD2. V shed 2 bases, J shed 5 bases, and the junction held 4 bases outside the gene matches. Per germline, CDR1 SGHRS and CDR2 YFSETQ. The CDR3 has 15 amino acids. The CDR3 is CASSFAGTSGDTQYF. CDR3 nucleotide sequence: TGCGCCAGCAGCTTTGCCGGGACTAGCGGAGATACGCAGTATTTT. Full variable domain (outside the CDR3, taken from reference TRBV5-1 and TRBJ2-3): KAGVTQTPRYLIKTRGQQVTLSCSPISGHRSVSWYQQTPGQGLQFLFEYFSETQRNKGNFPGRFSGRQFSNSRSEMNVSTLELGDSALYLCASSFAGTSGDTQYFGPGTRLTVL.

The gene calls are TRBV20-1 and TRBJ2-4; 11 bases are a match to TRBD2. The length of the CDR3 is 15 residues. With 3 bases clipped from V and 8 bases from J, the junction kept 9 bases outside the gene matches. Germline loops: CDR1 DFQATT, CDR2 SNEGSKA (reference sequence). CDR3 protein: CSASRLAGGGDIQYF. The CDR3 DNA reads TGCAGTGCTAGTAGGCTAGCGGGAGGTGGTGACATTCAGTACTTC.

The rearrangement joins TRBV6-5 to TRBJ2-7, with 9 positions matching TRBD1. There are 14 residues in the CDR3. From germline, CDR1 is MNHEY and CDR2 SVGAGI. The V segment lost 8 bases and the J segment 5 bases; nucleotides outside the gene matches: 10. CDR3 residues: CASGRQGDGHEQYF. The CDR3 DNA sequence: TGTGCCAGCGGTAGACAGGGGGACGGGCACGAGCAGTACTTC.

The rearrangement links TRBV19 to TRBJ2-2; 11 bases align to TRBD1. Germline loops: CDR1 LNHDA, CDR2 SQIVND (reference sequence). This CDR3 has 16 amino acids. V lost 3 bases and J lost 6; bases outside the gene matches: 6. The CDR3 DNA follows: TGTGCCAGTAGTATGTACGGACAGGGGGCGGCCGGGGAGCTGTTTTTT. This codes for CASSMYGQGAAGELFF.

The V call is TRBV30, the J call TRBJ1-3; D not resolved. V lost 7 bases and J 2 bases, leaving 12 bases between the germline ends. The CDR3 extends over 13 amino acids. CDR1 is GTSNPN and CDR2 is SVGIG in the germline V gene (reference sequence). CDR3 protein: CAYPDGAGNTIYF. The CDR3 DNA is TGTGCCTACCCCGACGGGGCTGGAAACACCATATATTTT.

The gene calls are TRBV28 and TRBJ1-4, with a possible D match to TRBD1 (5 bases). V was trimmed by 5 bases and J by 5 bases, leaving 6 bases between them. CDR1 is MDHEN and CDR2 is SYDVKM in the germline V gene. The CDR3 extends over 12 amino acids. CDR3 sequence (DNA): TGTGCCAGCAGTAGGGGAAATGAAAAACTGTTTTTT. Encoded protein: CASSRGNEKLFF.

The CDR3 loop reads CASRLRAGTEAFF. As DNA, the CDR3 is TGTGCCAGCAGACTCAGGGCAGGCACTGAAGCTTTCTTT. The chain has TRBV28 and TRBJ1-1, with D perhaps TRBD1 (5 bases). CDR1 and CDR2 from the germline V gene are MDHEN and SYDVKM. This CDR3 is 13 amino acids long. V was clipped by 6 bases and J by 4 bases, with 12 bases between them.

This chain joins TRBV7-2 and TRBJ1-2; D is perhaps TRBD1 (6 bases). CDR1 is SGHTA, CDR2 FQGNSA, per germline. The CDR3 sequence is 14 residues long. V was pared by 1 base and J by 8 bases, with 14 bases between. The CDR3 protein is CASSLGYRVAGYTF. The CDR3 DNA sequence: TGTGCCAGCAGCTTAGGCTACAGGGTTGCGGGCTACACCTTC.